This T cell receptor beta chain was retrieved from a study of blood T cell repertoires in COVID-19 (dated by TCRdb to about 2020). In terms of the full investigation: The collaborator samples originated in the United States, Italy and Spain and spanned the acute and convalescent phases of COVID-19. The material from the prospective study consisted of cDNA or gDNA derived from T cells, B-cell-depleted T cells, or PBMCs. Subjects who had been exposed to COVID-19, were actively infected with it, or had recovered from it provided the deeply sampled blood TCRbeta repertoires that made up the dataset. A freely available public database, intended as a resource for researchers studying the immune response to SARS-CoV-2, is where the repertoires were released. Samples were obtained from the ongoing ImmuneRACE study (first 160 participants) and from about 1,300 subjects provided by 6 global collaborators. Sample metadata almost always included a de-identified subject ID, COVID-19 status, age in years and sex. Where available, HLA class I and class II types were taken from metadata supplied by the sample provider and were not determined by assay-based typing. Broader findings and caveats from the paper: The amount of clinical and demographic metadata varied by source and participant and was provided uncurated.

About this clone itself: Its antigen remains undetermined. No base quality information exists; no much larger clone differs at one position.

Participants in the prospective study were enrolled through a virtual design, were aged roughly 18 to 100 years, and lived in roughly 24 United States geographic areas. In the prospective study, participants were assigned to cohorts based on the clinical history participants reported in a screening survey and a study questionnaire. Recovered participants in ImmuneRACE Cohort 3 were defined as having two consecutive negative NP/OP PCR tests, clearance from a healthcare professional, or resolution of symptoms. Mobile phlebotomists in the prospective study collected whole blood, serum and a nasopharyngeal or oropharyngeal swab from every participant. Additional blood draws and questionnaires over an approximately 2-month period could optionally be provided by prospective study participants. Before DNA extraction, prospective study blood samples were shipped either frozen or at room temperature. The immunoSEQ Assay, a bias-controlled multiplex PCR, was used to amplify TCRbeta CDR3 regions from genomic DNA. The original pipeline was this. Within the assay, amplification of reference gene primers was used to estimate how many nucleated cells each sample contained. To quantify the absolute abundance of each unique TCRbeta CDR3 rearrangement, sequence reads were collapsed and filtered. For each sample, productive Simpson clonality was calculated by taking the square root of Simpson's diversity index across productive rearrangements. The source is immuneACCESS, and TCRdb retained only in-frame sequences with V and J called. Part of the clones is not carried over; for the studies checked, unresolved V genes explain less than half of this, and the remainder is unexplained. That table is the source of V, J and clone size, and D and trimming were worked out from the DNA. The sample has around 300,000 clones on record, around 85% of them singletons. Of the sample, about 6% is held by the ten largest clones.

V lost 7 bases and J lost 2 bases; the stretch between them is 18 bases long. Including cysteine and phenylalanine, the CDR3 has 15 amino acids. The retained sequence is limited to the CDR3, 45 bases, with the frame set at the first base. CDR1 and CDR2, per the germline V gene, are MNHEY and SVGEGT. The rearrangement combines TRBV6-2 or TRBV6-3 with TRBJ2-7; TRBD1 is a possible D gene, resting on 5 matching bases. This TCR was sampled from a woman aged 40 to 50 who had recovered from COVID-19. Source material: PBMCs or T cells enriched from blood (not recorded which). The DNA sequence is TGTGCCAGCAACCCCTCGTGGGCAGGGCCCTACGAGCAGTACTTC. Translated, it reads CASNPSWAGPYEQYF.